The 21 T cell receptor beta chains listed next were all sequenced from one sample in a study of blood T cell repertoires in COVID-19. Sequencing was performed with immunoSEQ multiplex PCR; in TCRdb, only in-frame clones are kept and a portion is missing. The table has a few hundred thousand clones, approximately 86% seen once. Sequences were obtained from PBMCs or T cells enriched from blood (not recorded which). The receptor set was obtained from a woman aged 40-49 years with acute COVID-19.

The chain uses TRBV5-1 and TRBJ1-6; possibly TRBD1 for D (5 bases). Germline loops: CDR1 SGHRS, CDR2 YFSETQ. The CDR3 is 14 residues long. V lost 2 bases and J lost 8, with 11 bases in between. The CDR3 DNA reads TGCGCCAGCAGCTTCGACAGCATCGATTCACCCCTCCACTTT. This codes for CASSFDSIDSPLHF.

This chain connects TRBV24-1 to TRBJ2-3; unclear D gene. The CDR3 contains 15 residues. The germline gives CDR1 KGHDR, CDR2 SFDVKD. Deletions cut 5 bases from V and 3 bases from J, with 14 bases between. The CDR3 DNA is TGTGCCACCAGTGCTCCCGGTCCCAGGACAGATACGCAGTATTTT. Amino acids: CATSAPGPRTDTQYF.

This clone was observed a single time. This chain joins TRBV9 and TRBJ2-5, with D unclear. The V and J ends lost 0 bases and 1 base respectively, with 7 bases between them. The CDR3 has 14 residues. Germline CDR1 SGDLS, CDR2 YYNGEE. The CDR3 nucleotides are TGTGCCAGCAGCGTAGGGTGGGCCCAAGAGACCCAGTACTTC. This codes for CASSVGWAQETQYF. The variable domain in full, with the rest retrieved from reference TRBV9 and TRBJ2-5, is DSGVTQTPKHLITATGQRVTLRCSPRSGDLSVYWYQQSLDQGLQFLIQYYNGEERAKGNILERFSAQQFPDLHSELNLSSLELGDSALYFCASSVGWAQETQYFGPGTRLLVL.

The table lists this clone with a count of one. This chain joins TRBV11-2 and TRBJ2-1; 7 bases align to TRBD1. Trimming removed 5 bases from V and 5 bases from J; junction bases left unmatched: 9. Germline CDR1 is SGHAT and CDR2 is FQNNGV. This CDR3 has 15 residues. In DNA, the CDR3 is TGTGCCAGCAGCCCCGATAGGGGGCCGAACAATGAGCAGTTCTTC. Translating gives CASSPDRGPNNEQFF. Together with reference TRBV11-2 and TRBJ2-1, the CDR3 gives the full variable domain: EAGVAQSPRYKIIEKRQSVAFWCNPISGHATLYWYQQILGQGPKLLIQFQNNGVVDDSQLPKDRFSAERLKGVDSTLKIQPAKLEDSAVYLCASSPDRGPNNEQFFGPGTRLTVL.

The chain is built from TRBV27 and TRBJ2-1; D perhaps matches TRBD2 (6 bases). CDR3 length: 15 amino acids. V lost 2 bases to trimming and J lost 0 bases, with 8 bases between them. Germline loops: CDR1 MNHEY, CDR2 SMNVEV (reference sequence). The CDR3 protein is CASSLGGSSYNEQFF. CDR3 DNA sequence: TGTGCCAGCAGTTTAGGGGGGAGCTCCTACAATGAGCAGTTCTTC.

The genes are TRBV9 and TRBJ2-7; D is undetermined. V was cut by 0 bases and J by 2 bases, with 15 bases left in between. This CDR3 contains 16 residues. Germline CDR1 is SGDLS and CDR2 is YYNGEE. The CDR3 nucleotides are TGTGCCAGCAGCGTAGCTTCCGGAGCCCCACCCTACGAGCAGTACTTC. The encoded protein is CASSVASGAPPYEQYF.

The V call is TRBV14, the J call TRBJ2-1; weak D call: TRBD2 (6 bases). The CDR3 sequence is 14 residues long. V lost 6 bases, J lost 7 bases, and 16 bases lay in between. CDR1 SGHDN and CDR2 FVKESK come from the germline V gene. CDR3 residues: CASSPEGRGNEQFF. The CDR3 nucleotides are TGTGCCAGCAGTCCGGAGGGACGAGGGAATGAGCAGTTCTTC. The whole variable domain, remainder taken from reference TRBV14 and TRBJ2-1, is EAGVTQFPSHSVIEKGQTVTLRCDPISGHDNLYWYRRVMGKEIKFLLHFVKESKQDESGMPNNRFLAERTGGTYSTLKVQPAELEDSGVYFCASSPEGRGNEQFFGPGTRLTVL.

The V gene is TRBV11-2, the J gene TRBJ2-3; 8 nucleotides align to TRBD1. The CDR3 has 14 residues. The germline CDR1 and CDR2 sequences are SGHAT and FQNNGV. The ends lost 5 bases at V and 4 bases at J; junction bases unmatched: 5. The CDR3 nucleotides read TGTGCCAGCAGCCAGGGGGCCGCGGCAGATACGCAGTATTTT. This sequence encodes CASSQGAAADTQYF.

For the CDR3, the DNA is TGCGCCAGCAGCCAAATTTTGCTACAGGGGGCAAGCAACGAGCAGTACTTC. Encoded protein: CASSQILLQGASNEQYF. The V and J genes are TRBV4-1 and TRBJ2-7; 9 bases match TRBD1. The CDR3 totals 17 residues. With V trimmed by 2 bases and J by 5 bases, 13 bases remained unmatched. CDR1 and CDR2 (germline): MGHRA, YSYEKL.

This clone was counted a single time. The J gene is TRBJ2-1, the V gene TRBV7-6, with TRBD2 matching 8 bases. V lost 4 bases and J lost 5; bases outside the gene matches: 16. The length of the CDR3 is 18 residues. The germline V gene encodes CDR1 SGHVS and CDR2 FNYEAQ. CDR3 in DNA: TGTGCCAGCAGCTCCAAACCCCTCCCGGGAGGGAAAGACAATGAGCAGTTCTTC. It is translated as CASSSKPLPGGKDNEQFF.

This clone was picked up many times. The DNA of the CDR3 is TGTGCCAGCAGCTTCAAGGGAGGAAACTCACCCCTCCACTTT. Encoded protein: CASSFKGGNSPLHF. The chain joins TRBV7-2 to TRBJ1-6; the D is unclear. Trimming shortened V by 3 bases and J by 10 bases, and 13 bases separated the two germline ends. The CDR3 runs to 14 residues. Germline CDR1 reads SGHTA; CDR2 reads FQGNSA. Together with reference TRBV7-2 and TRBJ1-6, the CDR3 gives the full variable domain: GAGVSQSPSNKVTEKGKDVELRCDPISGHTALYWYRQSLGQGLEFLIYFQGNSAPDKSGLPSDRFSAERTGGSVSTLTIQRTQQEDSAVYLCASSFKGGNSPLHFGNGTRLTVT.

This clone came up a few times. The V and J genes are TRBV10-3 and TRBJ2-3; D is unclear. Germline lookup yields CDR1 ENHRY and CDR2 SYGVKD. Deletions cut 9 bases from V and 5 bases from J, with 15 bases between. This CDR3 has 13 amino acids. Here the CDR3 reads CAISVRSGDTQYF. The CDR3 DNA reads as TGTGCCATATCAGTGAGGTCGGGAGATACGCAGTATTTT.

The chain carries TRBV23-1 and TRBJ1-1; D possibly corresponds to TRBD1 (5 bases). TRBV23-1 carries the ORF label, with uncertain function. The CDR3 length is 15 residues. The V gene lost 4 bases and the J gene lost 0 bases, with 12 bases spanning the gap. CDR3 bases: TGCGCCAGCAGTCTGGGGCACAGCTTGAACACTGAAGCTTTCTTT. Protein sequence: CASSLGHSLNTEAFF.

The chain employs TRBV2 and TRBJ2-3, with 9 bases that match TRBD2. J lost 1 base, V lost 7 bases, and 6 bases had no gene match. CDR1 and CDR2 (germline): SNHLY, FYNNEI. This CDR3 region has 15 residues. In DNA form, the CDR3 reads TGTGCCAGCAAGAACGCGGGAGGGCGCACAGATACGCAGTATTTT. Its translation is CASKNAGGRTDTQYF.

The V gene is TRBV5-1, the J gene TRBJ2-3; 7 bases are a match to TRBD2. CDR1 SGHRS and CDR2 YFSETQ come from the germline V gene. With 3 bases clipped from V and 2 bases from J, the junction kept 9 bases outside the gene matches. The CDR3 is 16 residues long. The CDR3 DNA reads as TGCGCCAGCAGCTCACCTAGCGGAACCTCCACAGATACGCAGTATTTT. This sequence encodes CASSSPSGTSTDTQYF. The whole variable domain, remainder taken from reference TRBV5-1 and TRBJ2-3, is KAGVTQTPRYLIKTRGQQVTLSCSPISGHRSVSWYQQTPGQGLQFLFEYFSETQRNKGNFPGRFSGRQFSNSRSEMNVSTLELGDSALYLCASSSPSGTSTDTQYFGPGTRLTVL.

CDR3 sequence (DNA): TGTGCCAGCAGCACCGACACCAACACCGGGGAGCTGTTTTTT. Translation: CASSTDTNTGELFF. The chain is built from TRBV7-9 and TRBJ2-2, with D hard to call. Trimming took 5 bases from V and 2 from J, leaving 9 bases between them. CDR1 is SEHNR and CDR2 is FQNEAQ in the germline V gene (reference sequence). This CDR3 has 14 amino acids.

This rearrangement joins TRBV5-1 to TRBJ2-7; 9 nucleotides match TRBD1. V gave up 4 bases and J gave up 6 bases; unmatched junction bases: 11. This CDR3 region has 15 residues. CDR1 is SGHRS, CDR2 YFSETQ, per germline. CDR3 sequence: CASSTQTGGRAEQYF. DNA for the CDR3: TGCGCCAGCAGCACTCAAACAGGGGGCCGCGCCGAGCAGTACTTC.

This chain links TRBV28 with TRBJ2-7; D possibly corresponds to TRBD1 (6 bases). The CDR3 is 14 residues long. V was cut by 3 bases and J by 1 base, with 10 bases left in between. Germline CDR1 MDHEN, CDR2 SYDVKM. The CDR3 nucleotides read TGTGCCAGCAGTTTCGGGCAGGGGTCCTACGAGCAGTACTTC. It encodes CASSFGQGSYEQYF.

This clone was picked up one time. V gene TRBV7-9 combines with J gene TRBJ2-3; D gene uncertain. V gave up 3 bases and J gave up 2 bases, with 12 bases separating them. The length of the CDR3 is 15 residues. From germline, CDR1 is SEHNR and CDR2 FQNEAQ (reference sequence). The CDR3 loop is CASSFTTVSTDTQYF. The DNA of the CDR3 is TGTGCCAGCAGCTTCACGACTGTCTCCACAGATACGCAGTATTTT. Full variable domain (remainder filled in from reference TRBV7-9 and TRBJ2-3): DTGVSQNPRHKITKRGQNVTFRCDPISEHNRLYWYRQTLGQGPEFLTYFQNEAQLEKSRLLSDRFSAERPKGSFSTLEIQRTEQGDSAMYLCASSFTTVSTDTQYFGPGTRLTVL.

V is TRBV27 and J is TRBJ1-4; possible D gene TRBD1, 6 bases. V shed 4 bases and J shed 9 bases, with 15 bases lying between them. Germline CDR1 MNHEY, CDR2 SMNVEV (reference sequence). This CDR3 comprises 14 residues. DNA for the CDR3: TGTGCCAGCAGTTACCAGGGGTTGTCGCAAAAACTGTTTTTT. It specifies CASSYQGLSQKLFF. Full variable domain (rest looked up from reference TRBV27 and TRBJ1-4): EAQVTQNPRYLITVTGKKLTVTCSQNMNHEYMSWYRQDPGLGLRQIYYSMNVEVTDKGDVPEGYKVSRKEKRNFPLILESPSPNQTSLYFCASSYQGLSQKLFFGSGTQLSVL.

V is TRBV2 and J is TRBJ2-7; 8 bases are a match to TRBD1. The trim removed 9 bases at V and 3 bases at J, leaving 13 bases unmatched. Germline V gene data show CDR1 as SNHLY and CDR2 as FYNNEI. The CDR3 consists of 15 residues. The CDR3: CASAAVGTGLYEQYF. In DNA form, the CDR3 reads TGTGCCAGTGCCGCCGTCGGGACAGGCCTCTACGAGCAGTACTTC.